This T cell receptor beta chain comes out of a study of technical replicates of blood from a handful of donors. The assay was immunoSEQ multiplex PCR, and TCRdb's table has in-frame clones only and misses some. The sample carries roughly 85,000 clones, approximately 93% recorded once. The V gene end was trimmed by 2 bases and the J gene end by 5 bases; junction bases not matched to a gene: 3. Germline V gene sequence: CDR1 MNHNS, CDR2 SASEGT. CDR3 length: 15 residues. The TCR sequence derives from a human donor in good health. Sequencing was carried out using T cells isolated from PBMCs. The rearrangement links TRBV6-1 to TRBJ1-2, with TRBD1 matching 12 bases. The CDR3 sequence is CASSESGQGAYGYTF. CDR3 bases: TGTGCCAGCAGTGAATCGGGACAGGGGGCATATGGCTACACCTTC.